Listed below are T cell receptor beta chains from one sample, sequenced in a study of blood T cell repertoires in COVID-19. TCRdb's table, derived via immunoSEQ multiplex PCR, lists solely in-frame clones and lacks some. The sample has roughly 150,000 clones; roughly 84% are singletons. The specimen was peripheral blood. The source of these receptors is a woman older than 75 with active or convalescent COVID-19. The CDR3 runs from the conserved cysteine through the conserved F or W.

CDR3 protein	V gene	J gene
CASSATGGNQPQHF	TRBV7-3	TRBJ1-5
CASSLGGQGSGNTIYF	TRBV5-1	TRBJ1-3
CASSPWTGNTEAFF	TRBV7-9	TRBJ1-1
CASSSQSGPYEQYF	TRBV7-2	TRBJ2-7
CASSLGLREYNEQFF	TRBV11-2	TRBJ2-1
CASSPRAGLATDTQYF	TRBV3-1/TRBV3-2	TRBJ2-3
CASSQDRPSGVRTNTGELFF	TRBV3-1/TRBV3-2	TRBJ2-2
CASSISGGIGGGYTF	TRBV19	TRBJ1-2
CASSSDRGINSPLHF	TRBV5-1	TRBJ1-6
CASEDRENQPQHF	TRBV28	TRBJ1-5
CASSQGRLADTGELFF	TRBV4-2	TRBJ2-2
CASSLVGASYNEQFF	TRBV5-4	TRBJ2-1
CASSNGQSYTEAFF	TRBV5-1	TRBJ1-1
CASSSINPGADTEAFF	TRBV11-2	TRBJ1-1
CASSLQLNTEAFF	TRBV5-1	TRBJ1-1
CASSLDLAGGTQYF	TRBV5-1	TRBJ2-3
CASSEWGHSILNYGYTF	TRBV2	TRBJ1-2
CASTPGDGANVLTF	TRBV9	TRBJ2-6
CASSFDGKGVEAFF	TRBV5-1	TRBJ1-1
CASSRQAPSGNTIYF	TRBV9	TRBJ1-3
CASSPGYRNTEAFF	TRBV5-4	TRBJ1-1
CSVSRGNTEAFF	TRBV29-1	TRBJ1-1
CASSKDRGGGNQPQHF	TRBV28	TRBJ1-5
CASSLAASGAVETQYF	TRBV7-2	TRBJ2-5
CASSPGLASHEQYF	TRBV11-2	TRBJ2-7
CASSGTGGFQETQYF	TRBV2	TRBJ2-5
CASTSRQGGNTIYF	TRBV7-9	TRBJ1-3
CASSLSPGQGYEQYF	TRBV28	TRBJ2-7
CASGLVFGSSGNTIYF	TRBV12-5	TRBJ1-3
CASRGLGRWGSPLHF	TRBV11-2	TRBJ1-6
CASSPNGLNNYGYTF	TRBV19	TRBJ1-2
CASRALTGTNEKLFF	TRBV5-1	TRBJ1-4
CASSFLGQNTEAFF	TRBV2	TRBJ1-1
CASSQESRGAGANEKLFF	TRBV4-2	TRBJ1-4
CASSYSIYDRPTEAFF	TRBV6-6	TRBJ1-1
CASSPTSSGIVGHTYEQYF	TRBV6-2/TRBV6-3	TRBJ2-7
CASARVGQGETQYF	TRBV9	TRBJ2-5
CASSLYWDRGSGANVLTF	TRBV27	TRBJ2-6
CASSLAVGAEAFF	TRBV5-1	TRBJ1-1
CASSVGLAAGELFF	TRBV2	TRBJ2-2
CASSLAGTSYEQYF	TRBV19	TRBJ2-7
CASGPASSYAYNEQFF	TRBV12-5	TRBJ2-1
CASSLGQGISNTGELFF	TRBV7-2	TRBJ2-2
CSVHPQGARGQETQYF	TRBV29-1	TRBJ2-5
CASSSPGTVNYGYTF	TRBV25-1	TRBJ1-2
CASSPTTVSEAFF	TRBV12-3/TRBV12-4	TRBJ1-1
CASSQGPGLETQYF	TRBV4-2	TRBJ2-5
CASSSPPNTGELFF	TRBV10-1	TRBJ2-2
CASSSNARESGEAFF	TRBV7-9	TRBJ1-1
CASSSPQGLVNEQFF	TRBV5-1	TRBJ2-1
CASSPLGASYNEQFF	TRBV2	TRBJ2-1
CASSSRSGGTDTQYF	TRBV5-8	TRBJ2-3
CASSNRDRGGQETQYF	TRBV19	TRBJ2-5
CASRLAAGGLSYNEQFF	TRBV12-2	TRBJ2-1
CASSFIREEGSDEQFF	TRBV7-3	TRBJ2-1
CASSTGHLTEAFF	TRBV18	TRBJ1-1
CASSLEWSSGYPTDTQYF	TRBV7-6	TRBJ2-3
CASSEPGGLGEQFF	TRBV25-1	TRBJ2-1
CASSPSGSSDTQYF	TRBV5-4	TRBJ2-3